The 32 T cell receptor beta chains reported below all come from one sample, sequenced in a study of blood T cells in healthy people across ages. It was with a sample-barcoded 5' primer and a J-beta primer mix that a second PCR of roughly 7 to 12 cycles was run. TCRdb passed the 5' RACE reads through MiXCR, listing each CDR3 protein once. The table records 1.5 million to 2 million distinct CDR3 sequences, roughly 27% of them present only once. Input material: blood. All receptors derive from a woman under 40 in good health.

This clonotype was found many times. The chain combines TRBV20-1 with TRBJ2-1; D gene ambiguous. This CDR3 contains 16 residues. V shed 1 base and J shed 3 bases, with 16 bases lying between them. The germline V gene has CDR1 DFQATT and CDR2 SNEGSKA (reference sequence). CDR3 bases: TGCAGTGCTAGAGCCGAGGTAGGGAAAGGCTACAATGAGCAGTTCTTC. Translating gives CSARAEVGKGYNEQFF.

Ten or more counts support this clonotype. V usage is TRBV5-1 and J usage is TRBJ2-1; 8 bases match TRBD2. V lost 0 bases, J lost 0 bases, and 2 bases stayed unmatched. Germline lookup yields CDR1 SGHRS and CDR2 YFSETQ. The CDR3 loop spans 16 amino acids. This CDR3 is CASSLEGTSSYNEQFF. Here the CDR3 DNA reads TGCGCCAGCAGCTTGGAAGGGACTAGCTCCTACAATGAGCAGTTCTTC.

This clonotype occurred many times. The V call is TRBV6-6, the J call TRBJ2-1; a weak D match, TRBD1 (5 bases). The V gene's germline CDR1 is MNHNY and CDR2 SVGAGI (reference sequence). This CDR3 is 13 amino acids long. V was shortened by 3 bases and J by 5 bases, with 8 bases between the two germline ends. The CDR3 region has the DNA TGTGCCAGCAGTTATGGGGCGCACAATGAGCAGTTCTTC. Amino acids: CASSYGAHNEQFF.

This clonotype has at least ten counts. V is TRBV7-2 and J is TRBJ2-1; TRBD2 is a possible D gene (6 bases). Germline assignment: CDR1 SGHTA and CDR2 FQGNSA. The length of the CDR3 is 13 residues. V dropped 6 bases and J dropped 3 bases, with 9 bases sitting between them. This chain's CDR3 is CASRRGGYNEQFF. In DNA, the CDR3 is TGTGCCAGCAGGCGGGGTGGCTACAATGAGCAGTTCTTC.

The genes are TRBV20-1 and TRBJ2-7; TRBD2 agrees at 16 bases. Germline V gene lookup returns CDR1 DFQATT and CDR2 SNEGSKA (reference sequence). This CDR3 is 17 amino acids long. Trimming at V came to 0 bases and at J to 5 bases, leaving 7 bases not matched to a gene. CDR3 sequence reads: CSARDLGTSGGVDEQYF. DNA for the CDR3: TGCAGTGCTAGAGACCTAGGGACTAGCGGGGGGGTGGACGAGCAGTACTTC.

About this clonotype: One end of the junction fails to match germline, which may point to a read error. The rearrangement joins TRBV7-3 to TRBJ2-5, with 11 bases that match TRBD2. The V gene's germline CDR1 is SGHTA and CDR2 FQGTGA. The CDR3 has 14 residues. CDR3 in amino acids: CACSLSGGEETQYF. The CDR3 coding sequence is TGTGCCTGCAGCCTTAGCGGGGGGGAAGAGACCCAGTACTTC.

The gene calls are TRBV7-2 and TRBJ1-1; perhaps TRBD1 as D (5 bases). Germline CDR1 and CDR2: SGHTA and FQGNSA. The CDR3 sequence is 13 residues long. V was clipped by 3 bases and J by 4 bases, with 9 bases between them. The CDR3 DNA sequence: TGTGCCAGCAGCTTTTCAGGGATCACTGAAGCTTTCTTT. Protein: CASSFSGITEAFF.

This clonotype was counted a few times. The CDR3 DNA follows: TGTGCCAGCAGCTTGGATGCGCTCGGGGCGACCCAGTACTTC. Translation: CASSLDALGATQYF. This sequence joins TRBV5-5 and TRBJ2-5; D may correspond to TRBD1 or TRBD2 (5 bases each). Trimming took 0 bases from V and 7 from J, leaving 13 bases between them. Germline V gene data show CDR1 as SGHKS and CDR2 as YYEKEE (reference sequence). The CDR3 totals 14 residues.

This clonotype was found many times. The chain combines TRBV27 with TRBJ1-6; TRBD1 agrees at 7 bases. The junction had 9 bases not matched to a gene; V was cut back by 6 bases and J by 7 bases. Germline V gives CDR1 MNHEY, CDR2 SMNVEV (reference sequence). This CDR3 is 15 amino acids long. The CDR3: CASRSLDRENSPLHF. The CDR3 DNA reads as TGTGCCAGCAGATCGCTCGACAGGGAGAATTCACCCCTCCACTTT.

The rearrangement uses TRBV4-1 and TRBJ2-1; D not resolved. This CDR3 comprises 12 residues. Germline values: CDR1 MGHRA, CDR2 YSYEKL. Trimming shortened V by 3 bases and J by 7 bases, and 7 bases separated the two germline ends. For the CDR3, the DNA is TGCGCCAGCAGCCATGTTGAGAATGAGCAGTTCTTC. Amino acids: CASSHVENEQFF.

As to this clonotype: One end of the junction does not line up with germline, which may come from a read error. DNA for the CDR3: TGCGGTGCGGCTCGAGCGGGGGGGCTCTACGAGCAGTACTTC. Its protein is CGAARAGGLYEQYF. The chain carries TRBV20-1 and TRBJ2-7; 10 bases map to TRBD2. CDR3 length equals 14 residues. Looked up from germline, CDR1 is DFQATT and CDR2 is SNEGSKA (reference sequence).

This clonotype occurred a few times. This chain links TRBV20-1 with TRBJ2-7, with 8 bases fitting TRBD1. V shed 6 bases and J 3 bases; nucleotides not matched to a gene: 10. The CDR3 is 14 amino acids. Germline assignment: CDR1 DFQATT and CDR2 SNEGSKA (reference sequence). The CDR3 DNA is TGCAGTGCCTTGGGGGTTGACAGGGGCTACGAGCAGTACTTC. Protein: CSALGVDRGYEQYF.

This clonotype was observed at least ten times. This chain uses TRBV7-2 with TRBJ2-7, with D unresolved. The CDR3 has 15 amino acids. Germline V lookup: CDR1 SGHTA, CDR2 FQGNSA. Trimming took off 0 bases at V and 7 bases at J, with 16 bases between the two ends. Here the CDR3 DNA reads TGTGCCAGCAGCTTAGCCGGATTCTCCTACTCTGAGCAGTACTTC. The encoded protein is CASSLAGFSYSEQYF.

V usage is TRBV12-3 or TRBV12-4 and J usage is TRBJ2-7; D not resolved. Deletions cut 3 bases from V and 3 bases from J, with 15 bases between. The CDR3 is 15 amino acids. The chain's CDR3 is CASSFFLGVNYEQYF. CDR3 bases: TGTGCCAGCAGTTTTTTCCTAGGAGTTAACTACGAGCAGTACTTC.

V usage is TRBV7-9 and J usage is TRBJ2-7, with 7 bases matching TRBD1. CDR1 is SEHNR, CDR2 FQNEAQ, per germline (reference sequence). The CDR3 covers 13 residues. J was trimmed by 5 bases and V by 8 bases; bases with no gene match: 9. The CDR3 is CASRVGGIDEQYF. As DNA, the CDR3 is TGTGCCAGCCGGGTAGGGGGCATCGACGAGCAGTACTTC.

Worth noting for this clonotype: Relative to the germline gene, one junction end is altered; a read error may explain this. This chain's CDR3 is CASSLVTEGYTF. The CDR3 DNA reads TGTGCTAGCAGCTTAGTAACCGAGGGCTACACCTTC. The chain joins TRBV7-9 to TRBJ1-2; D unclear. The CDR3 runs 12 residues. Looked up from germline, CDR1 is SEHNR and CDR2 is FQNEAQ (reference sequence).

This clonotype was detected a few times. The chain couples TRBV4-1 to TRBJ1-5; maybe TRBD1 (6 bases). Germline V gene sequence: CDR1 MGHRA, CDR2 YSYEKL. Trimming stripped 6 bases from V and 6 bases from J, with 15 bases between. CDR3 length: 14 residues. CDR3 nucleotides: TGCGCCAGCAGAGGAGTTGGAGGGGGTCAGCCCCAGCATTTT. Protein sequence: CASRGVGGGQPQHF.

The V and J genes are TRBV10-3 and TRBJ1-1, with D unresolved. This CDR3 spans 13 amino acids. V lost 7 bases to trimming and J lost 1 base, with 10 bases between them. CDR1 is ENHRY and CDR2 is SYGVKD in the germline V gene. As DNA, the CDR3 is TGTGCCATCAACAGCATAGAGAACACTGAAGCTTTCTTT. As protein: CAINSIENTEAFF.

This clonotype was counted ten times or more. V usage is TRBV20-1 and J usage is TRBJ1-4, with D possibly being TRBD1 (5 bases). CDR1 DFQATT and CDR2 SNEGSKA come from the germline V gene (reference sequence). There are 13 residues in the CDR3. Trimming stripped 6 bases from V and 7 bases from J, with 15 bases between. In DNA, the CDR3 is TGCAGTGCCGACGGGACCTCGAGTGAAAAACTGTTTTTT. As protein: CSADGTSSEKLFF.

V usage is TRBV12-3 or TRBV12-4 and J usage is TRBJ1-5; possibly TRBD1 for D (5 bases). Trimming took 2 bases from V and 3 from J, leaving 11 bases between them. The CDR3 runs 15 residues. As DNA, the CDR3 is TGTGCCAGCAGTTTACAGGGTGGGGCCAATCAGCCCCAGCATTTT. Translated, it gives CASSLQGGANQPQHF.

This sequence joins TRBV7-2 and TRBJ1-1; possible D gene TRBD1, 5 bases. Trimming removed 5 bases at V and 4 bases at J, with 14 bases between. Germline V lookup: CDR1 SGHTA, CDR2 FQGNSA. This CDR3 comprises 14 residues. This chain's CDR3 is CASSGRVAGTEAFF. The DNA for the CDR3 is TGTGCCAGCAGCGGCAGGGTTGCCGGCACTGAAGCTTTCTTT.

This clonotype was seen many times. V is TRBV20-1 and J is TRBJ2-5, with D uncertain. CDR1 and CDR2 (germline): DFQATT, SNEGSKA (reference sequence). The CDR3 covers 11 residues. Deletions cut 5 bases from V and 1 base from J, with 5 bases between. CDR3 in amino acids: CSAVLQETQYF. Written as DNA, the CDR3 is TGCAGTGCTGTGCTCCAAGAGACCCAGTACTTC.

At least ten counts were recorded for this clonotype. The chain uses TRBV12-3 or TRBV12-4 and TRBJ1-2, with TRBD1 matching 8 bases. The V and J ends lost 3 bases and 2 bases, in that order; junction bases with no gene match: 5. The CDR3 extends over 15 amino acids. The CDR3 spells CASSFSGGANYGYTF. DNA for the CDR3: TGTGCCAGCAGTTTCTCAGGGGGCGCCAACTATGGCTACACCTTC.

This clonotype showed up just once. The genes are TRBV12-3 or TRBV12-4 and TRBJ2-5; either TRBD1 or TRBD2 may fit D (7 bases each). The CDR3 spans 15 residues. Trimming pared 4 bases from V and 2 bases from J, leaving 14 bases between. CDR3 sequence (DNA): TGTGCCAGCAGTTCGAACCAGGGGGGGCAAGAGACCCAGTACTTC. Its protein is CASSSNQGGQETQYF.

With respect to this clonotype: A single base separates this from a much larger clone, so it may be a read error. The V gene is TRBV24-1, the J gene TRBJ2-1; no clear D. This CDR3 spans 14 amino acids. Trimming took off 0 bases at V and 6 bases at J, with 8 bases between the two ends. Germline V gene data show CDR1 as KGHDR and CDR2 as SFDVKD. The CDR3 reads CATSDLGPGNEQFF. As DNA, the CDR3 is TGTGCCACCAGTGATTTGGGCCCAGGCAATGAGCAGTTCTTC.

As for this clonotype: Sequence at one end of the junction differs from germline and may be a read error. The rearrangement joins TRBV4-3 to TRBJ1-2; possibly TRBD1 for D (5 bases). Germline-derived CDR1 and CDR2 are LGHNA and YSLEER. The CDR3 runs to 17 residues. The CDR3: CASGQGYGGRTNYGYTF. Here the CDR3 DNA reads TGCGCCAGCGGCCAAGGATACGGGGGTCGAACTAACTATGGCTACACCTTC.

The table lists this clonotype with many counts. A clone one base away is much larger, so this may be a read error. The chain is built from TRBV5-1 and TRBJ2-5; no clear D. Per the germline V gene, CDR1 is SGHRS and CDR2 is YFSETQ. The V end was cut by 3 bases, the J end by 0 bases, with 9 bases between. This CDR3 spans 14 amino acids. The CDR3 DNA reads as TGCGCCAGCAGCTGGGCCCTAAACCAAGAGACCCAGTACTTC. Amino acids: CASSWALNQETQYF.

CDR3 DNA sequence: TGTGCCAGCAGCTGGGGGGCCGGGGGGGCGGAAAATCAGCCCCAGCATTTT. As protein: CASSWGAGGAENQPQHF. V usage is TRBV7-9 and J usage is TRBJ1-5; D may be TRBD1 (6 bases). The CDR3 is made up of 17 amino acids. Per germline, CDR1 SEHNR and CDR2 FQNEAQ (reference sequence). V lost 4 bases and J lost 4, with 20 bases in between.

The chain's CDR3 is CASSRTGYRESNEKLFF. Written as DNA, the CDR3 is TGTGCCAGCTCCCGAACCGGATACAGAGAGAGTAATGAAAAACTGTTTTTT. The genes are TRBV18 and TRBJ1-4; no definite D call. The CDR3 is made up of 17 amino acids. From germline, CDR1 is KGHSH and CDR2 LQKENI. Trimming left V 6 bases short and J 4 bases short, with 21 bases between.

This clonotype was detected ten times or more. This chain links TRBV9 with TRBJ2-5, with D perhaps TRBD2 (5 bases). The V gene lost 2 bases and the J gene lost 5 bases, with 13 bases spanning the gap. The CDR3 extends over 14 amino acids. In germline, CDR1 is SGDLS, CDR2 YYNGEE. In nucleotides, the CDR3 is TGTGCCAGCAGCGTCTCGGGAAGACGGGAGACCCAGTACTTC. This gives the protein CASSVSGRRETQYF.

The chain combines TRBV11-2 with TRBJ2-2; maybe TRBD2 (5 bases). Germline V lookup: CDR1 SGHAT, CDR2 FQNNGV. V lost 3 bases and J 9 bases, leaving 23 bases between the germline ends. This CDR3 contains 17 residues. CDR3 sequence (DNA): TGTGCCAGCAGCTTCCCCGTGCCCGATCAAGGGAGTCGGGAGCTGTTTTTT. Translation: CASSFPVPDQGSRELFF. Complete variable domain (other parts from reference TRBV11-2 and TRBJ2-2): EAGVAQSPRYKIIEKRQSVAFWCNPISGHATLYWYQQILGQGPKLLIQFQNNGVVDDSQLPKDRFSAERLKGVDSTLKIQPAKLEDSAVYLCASSFPVPDQGSRELFFGEGSRLTVL.

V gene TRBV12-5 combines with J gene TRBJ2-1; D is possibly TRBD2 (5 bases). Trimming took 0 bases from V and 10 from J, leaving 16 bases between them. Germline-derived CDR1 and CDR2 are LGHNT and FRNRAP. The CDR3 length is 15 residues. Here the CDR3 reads CASGLVHRGDQEQFF. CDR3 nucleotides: TGTGCTAGTGGTTTGGTACATCGGGGAGACCAGGAGCAGTTCTTC.